This T cell receptor (beta chain) was recovered during a study of early T cells in non-severe SARS-CoV-2 infection. The sample holds a few counts of this clonotype. One entry per CDR3 protein results from TCRdb running MiXCR on the 5' RACE reads. The sample yields about 68,000 distinct CDR3 sequences, roughly 10% seen once. The V gene end was trimmed by 0 bases and the J gene end by 5 bases; junction bases not matched to a gene: 3. The germline CDR1 and CDR2 sequences are SGHNT and YENEEA. The CDR3 runs to 15 residues. Source material: whole blood. This receptor was obtained from an adult who was a healthcare worker with PCR-confirmed SARS-CoV-2 infection or an uninfected control (not recorded which). The rearrangement joins TRBV11-3 to TRBJ2-2, with TRBD2 identical over 7 bases. This CDR3 is CASSLEVAGTGELFF. The CDR3 nucleotides are TGTGCCAGCAGCTTAGAGGTAGCGGGTACCGGGGAGCTGTTTTTT. Using reference TRBV11-3 and TRBJ2-2 for the parts outside the CDR3, the full variable domain is EAGVVQSPRYKIIEKKQPVAFWCNPISGHNTLYWYLQNLGQGPELLIRYENEEAVDDSQLPKDRFSAERLKGVDSTLKIQPAELGDSAVYLCASSLEVAGTGELFFGEGSRLTVL.